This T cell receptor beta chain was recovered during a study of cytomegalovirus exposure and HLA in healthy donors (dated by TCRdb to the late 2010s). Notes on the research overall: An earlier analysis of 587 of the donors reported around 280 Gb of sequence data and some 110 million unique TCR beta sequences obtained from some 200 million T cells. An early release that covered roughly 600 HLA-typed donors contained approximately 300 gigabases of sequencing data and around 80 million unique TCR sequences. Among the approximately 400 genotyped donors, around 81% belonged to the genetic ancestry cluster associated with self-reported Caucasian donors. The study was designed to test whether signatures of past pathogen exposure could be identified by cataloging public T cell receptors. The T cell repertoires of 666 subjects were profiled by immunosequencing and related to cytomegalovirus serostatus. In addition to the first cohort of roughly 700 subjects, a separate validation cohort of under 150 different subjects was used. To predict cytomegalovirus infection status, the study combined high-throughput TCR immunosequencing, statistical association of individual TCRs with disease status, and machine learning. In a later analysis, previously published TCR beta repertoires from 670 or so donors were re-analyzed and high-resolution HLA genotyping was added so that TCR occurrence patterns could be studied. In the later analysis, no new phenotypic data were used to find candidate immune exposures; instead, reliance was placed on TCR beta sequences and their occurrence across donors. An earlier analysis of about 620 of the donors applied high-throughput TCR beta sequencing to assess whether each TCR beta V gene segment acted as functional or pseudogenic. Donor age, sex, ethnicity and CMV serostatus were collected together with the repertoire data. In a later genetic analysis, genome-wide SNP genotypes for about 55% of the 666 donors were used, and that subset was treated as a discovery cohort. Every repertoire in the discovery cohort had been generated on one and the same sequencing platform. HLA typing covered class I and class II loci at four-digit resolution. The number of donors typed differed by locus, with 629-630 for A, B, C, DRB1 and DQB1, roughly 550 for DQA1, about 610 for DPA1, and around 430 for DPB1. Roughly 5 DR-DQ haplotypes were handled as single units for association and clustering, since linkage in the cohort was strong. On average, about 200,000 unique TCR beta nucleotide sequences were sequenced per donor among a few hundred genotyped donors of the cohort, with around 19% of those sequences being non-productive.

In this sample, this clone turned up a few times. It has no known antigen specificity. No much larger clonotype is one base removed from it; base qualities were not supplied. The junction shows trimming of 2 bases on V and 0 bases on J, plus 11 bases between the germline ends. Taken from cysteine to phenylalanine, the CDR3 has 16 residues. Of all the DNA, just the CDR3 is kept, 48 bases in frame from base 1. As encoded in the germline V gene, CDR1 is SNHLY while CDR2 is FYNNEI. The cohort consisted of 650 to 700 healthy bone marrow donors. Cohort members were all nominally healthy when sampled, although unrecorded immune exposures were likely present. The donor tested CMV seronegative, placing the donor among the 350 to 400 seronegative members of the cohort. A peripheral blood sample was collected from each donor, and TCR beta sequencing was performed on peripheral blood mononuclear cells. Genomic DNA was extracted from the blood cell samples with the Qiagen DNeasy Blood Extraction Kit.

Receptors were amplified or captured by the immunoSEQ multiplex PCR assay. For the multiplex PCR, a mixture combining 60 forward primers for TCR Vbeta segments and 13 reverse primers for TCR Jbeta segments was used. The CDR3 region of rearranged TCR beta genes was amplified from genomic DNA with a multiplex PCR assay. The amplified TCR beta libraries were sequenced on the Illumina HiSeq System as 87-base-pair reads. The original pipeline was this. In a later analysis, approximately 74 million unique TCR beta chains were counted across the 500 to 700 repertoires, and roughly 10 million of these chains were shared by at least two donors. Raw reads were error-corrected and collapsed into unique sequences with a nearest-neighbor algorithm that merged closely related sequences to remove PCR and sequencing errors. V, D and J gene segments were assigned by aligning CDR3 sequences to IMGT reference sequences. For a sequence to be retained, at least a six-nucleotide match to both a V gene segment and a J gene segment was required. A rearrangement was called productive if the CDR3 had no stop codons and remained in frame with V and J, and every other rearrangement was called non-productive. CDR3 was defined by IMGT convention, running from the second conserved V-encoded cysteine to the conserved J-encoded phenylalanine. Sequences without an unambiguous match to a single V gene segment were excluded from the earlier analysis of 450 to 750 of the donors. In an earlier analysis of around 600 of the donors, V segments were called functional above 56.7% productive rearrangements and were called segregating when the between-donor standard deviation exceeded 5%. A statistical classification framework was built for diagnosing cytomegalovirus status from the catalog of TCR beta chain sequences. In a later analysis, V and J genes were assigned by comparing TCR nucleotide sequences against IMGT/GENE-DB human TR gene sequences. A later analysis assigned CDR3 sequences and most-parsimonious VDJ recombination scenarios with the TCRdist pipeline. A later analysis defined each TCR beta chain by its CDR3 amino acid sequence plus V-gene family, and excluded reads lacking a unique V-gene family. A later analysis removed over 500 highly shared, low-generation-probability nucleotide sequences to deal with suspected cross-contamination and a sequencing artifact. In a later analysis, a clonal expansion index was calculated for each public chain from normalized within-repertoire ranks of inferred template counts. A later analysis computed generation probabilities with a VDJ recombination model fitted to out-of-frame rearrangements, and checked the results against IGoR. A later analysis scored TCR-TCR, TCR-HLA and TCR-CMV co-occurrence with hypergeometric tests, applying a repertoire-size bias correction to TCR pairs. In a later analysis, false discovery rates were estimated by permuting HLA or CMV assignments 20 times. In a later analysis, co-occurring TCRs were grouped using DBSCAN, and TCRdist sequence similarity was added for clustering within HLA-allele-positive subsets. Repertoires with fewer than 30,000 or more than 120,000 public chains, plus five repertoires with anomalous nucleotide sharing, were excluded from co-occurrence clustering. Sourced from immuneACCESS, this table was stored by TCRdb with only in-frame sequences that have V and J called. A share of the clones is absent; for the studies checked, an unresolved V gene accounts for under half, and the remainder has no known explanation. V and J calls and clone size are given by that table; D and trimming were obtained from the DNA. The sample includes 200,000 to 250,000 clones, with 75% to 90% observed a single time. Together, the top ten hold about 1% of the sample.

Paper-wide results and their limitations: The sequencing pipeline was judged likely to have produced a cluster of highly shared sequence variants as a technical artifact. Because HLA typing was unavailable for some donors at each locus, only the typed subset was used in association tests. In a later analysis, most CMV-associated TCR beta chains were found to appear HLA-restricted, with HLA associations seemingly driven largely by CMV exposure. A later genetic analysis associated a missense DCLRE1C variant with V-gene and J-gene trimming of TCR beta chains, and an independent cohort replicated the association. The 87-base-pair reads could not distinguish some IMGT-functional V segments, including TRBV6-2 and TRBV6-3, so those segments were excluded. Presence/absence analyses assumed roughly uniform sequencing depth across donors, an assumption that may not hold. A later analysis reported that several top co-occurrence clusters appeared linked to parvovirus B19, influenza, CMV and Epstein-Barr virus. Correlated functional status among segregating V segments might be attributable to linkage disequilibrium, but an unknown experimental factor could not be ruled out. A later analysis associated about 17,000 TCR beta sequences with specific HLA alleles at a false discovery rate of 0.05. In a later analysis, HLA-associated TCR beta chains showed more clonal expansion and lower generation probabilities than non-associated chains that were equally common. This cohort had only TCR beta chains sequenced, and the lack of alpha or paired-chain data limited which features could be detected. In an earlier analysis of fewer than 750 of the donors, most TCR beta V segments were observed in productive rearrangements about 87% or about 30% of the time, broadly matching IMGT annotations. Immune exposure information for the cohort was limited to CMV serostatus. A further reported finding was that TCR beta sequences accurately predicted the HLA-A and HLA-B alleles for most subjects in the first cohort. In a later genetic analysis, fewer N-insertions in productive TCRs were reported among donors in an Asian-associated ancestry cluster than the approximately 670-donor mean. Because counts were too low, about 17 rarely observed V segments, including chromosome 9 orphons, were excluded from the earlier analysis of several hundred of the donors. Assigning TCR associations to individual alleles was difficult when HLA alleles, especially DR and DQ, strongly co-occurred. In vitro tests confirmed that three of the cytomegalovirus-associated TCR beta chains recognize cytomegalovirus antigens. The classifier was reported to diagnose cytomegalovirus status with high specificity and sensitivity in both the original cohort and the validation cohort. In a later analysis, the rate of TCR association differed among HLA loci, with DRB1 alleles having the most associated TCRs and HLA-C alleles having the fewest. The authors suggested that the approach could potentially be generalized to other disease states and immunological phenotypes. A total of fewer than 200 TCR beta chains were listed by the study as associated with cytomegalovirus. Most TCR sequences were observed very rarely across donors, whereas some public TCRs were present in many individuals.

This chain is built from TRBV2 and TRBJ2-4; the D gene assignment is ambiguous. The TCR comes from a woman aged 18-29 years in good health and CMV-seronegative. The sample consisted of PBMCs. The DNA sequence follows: TGTGCCAGCAGTGAAACAGTTGTCACAGCCAAAAACATTCAGTACTTC. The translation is CASSETVVTAKNIQYF.